This T cell receptor (beta chain) emerged from a study of T cell repertoires in cytomegalovirus infection. Study-wide background: Public TCR beta signatures were indicative of both CMV infection and a matching HLA type. Study-wide results and caveats: HLA-C-restricted, CMV-specific TCR beta clonotypes were dominant ex vivo. Summed frequency of shared TCR beta families picked out CMV carriers who also had the relevant HLA.

On this clonotype itself: Antigen unknown.

TCRdb reprocessed the reads with MiXCR, giving one entry per CDR3 protein. The sample records approximately 750,000 distinct CDR3 sequences, 35% to 40% being singletons. This CDR3 contains 16 residues. Germline CDR1 is MDHEN and CDR2 is SYDVKM. V lost 3 bases and J 4 bases, leaving 16 bases between the germline ends. This TCR derives from a human donor in good health (CMV status not recorded). Some clones in this sample may be carry-over from other donors' samples. The rearrangement uses TRBV28 and TRBJ2-1; possibly TRBD2 for D (6 bases). Material for sequencing was PBMCs. The CDR3 DNA is TGTGCCAGCAGTTTGCGGTCCCTCGGGGGATACAATGAGCAGTTCTTC. It codes for CASSLRSLGGYNEQFF.